This T cell receptor beta chain is drawn from a study of T cells in Graves' hyperthyroidism and ophthalmopathy. Regions amplified from RNA transcripts were the TCR beta CDR3 regions. HTBI primers were used for first-round RT-PCR of the TCR CDR3. TCRdb independently ran MiXCR on the multiplex PCR reads; one entry per CDR3 protein. The top ten clones hold around 17% of a sample with 690,000 or so distinct CDR3 sequences, 18% of them seen once. Preceding any ophthalmopathy symptoms, the blood sample dates from first hyperthyroidism diagnosis. The sample taken for sequencing was blood. This clonotype was obtained from a woman aged 45 to 65 with Graves' hyperthyroidism that later progressed to Graves' ophthalmopathy.

Here the CDR3 reads CASSLGDQVETQYF. Here the CDR3 DNA reads TGTGCCAGCAGTTTGGGGGACCAAGTTGAGACCCAGTACTTC. This rearrangement joins TRBV12-3 or TRBV12-4 to TRBJ2-5; either TRBD1 or TRBD2 may supply D (5 bases each). V lost 3 bases and J lost 5, with 13 bases in between. The CDR3 contains 14 residues.